Below, 25 T cell receptor beta chains from the same sample are listed, as sequenced in a study of shared clonotypes between healthy human individuals. Some clones are missing from TCRdb's copy, which holds only in-frame ones; the method was immunoSEQ multiplex PCR. The repertoire consists of 2 million to 3 million clones, with 80% to 95% occurring once and the leading ten covering roughly 0.36%. The sample comprised naive CD4+ T cells from PBMCs. As for subset: CD45RA+ positively selected. Source of these receptors: a man aged 18 to 35 in good health. Some clones in this sample may be carry-over from other donors' samples.

CDR3 protein: CASSLTRTDTQYF. The CDR3 DNA is TGTGCCAGCAGCCTCACCCGCACAGATACGCAGTATTTT. The chain uses TRBV11-1 and TRBJ2-3; the D is unclear. Germline V gene lookup returns CDR1 SGHAT and CDR2 FQDESV (reference sequence). Trimming left V 5 bases short and J 1 base short, with 7 bases between. The CDR3 loop spans 13 amino acids. The variable domain in full, with the rest retrieved from reference TRBV11-1 and TRBJ2-3, is EAEVAQSPRYKITEKSQAVAFWCDPISGHATLYWYRQILGQGPELLVQFQDESVVDDSQLPKDRFSAERLKGVDSTLKIQPAELGDSAMYLCASSLTRTDTQYFGPGTRLTVL.

The J gene is TRBJ2-7, the V gene TRBV2; D remains ambiguous. The CDR3 contains 15 residues. CDR1 and CDR2 (germline): SNHLY, FYNNEI. V lost 2 bases, J lost 2 bases, and 13 bases lay in between. In DNA form, the CDR3 reads TGTGCCAGCAGTGAACTCCCCAGGAGTACCTACGAGCAGTACTTC. Amino acids: CASSELPRSTYEQYF.

The V and J genes are TRBV15 and TRBJ1-4, with D possibly being TRBD1 (5 bases). The germline CDR1 and CDR2 sequences are LNHNV and YYDKDF (reference sequence). V gave up 0 bases and J gave up 8 bases, with 13 bases separating them. The CDR3 consists of 15 residues. CDR3 coding DNA: TGTGCCACCAGCAGAGAGGGGGGTATCCGCGAAAAACTGTTTTTT. Translating gives CATSREGGIREKLFF.

With respect to this clone: The same CDR3 is also encoded by other DNA sequences in this sample. The chain carries TRBV7-9 and TRBJ1-2, with D hard to call. The V end was cut by 5 bases, the J end by 2 bases, with 9 bases between. Germline lookup yields CDR1 SEHNR and CDR2 FQNEAQ (reference sequence). The CDR3 is made up of 13 amino acids. Here the CDR3 DNA reads TGTGCCAGCAGCCCCACAGAAAACTATGGCTACACCTTC. This translates into CASSPTENYGYTF.

In nucleotides, the CDR3 is TGTGCCAGCAGCTTAGGGGGCGCGGGAAGGAACACTGAAGCTTTCTTT. The encoded protein is CASSLGGAGRNTEAFF. The V gene is TRBV11-3, the J gene TRBJ1-1, with D possibly matching TRBD1 (5 bases). The germline V gene encodes CDR1 SGHNT and CDR2 YENEEA. V was clipped by 1 base and J by 1 base, with 13 bases between them. This CDR3 has 16 amino acids.

The chain employs TRBV2 and TRBJ2-7, with 9 bases matching TRBD2. CDR3 size: 16 residues. Germline loops: CDR1 SNHLY, CDR2 FYNNEI. J was trimmed by 0 bases and V by 5 bases; bases with no gene match: 8. CDR3 nucleotides: TGTGCCAGCAGTTATGGGAGCGGGAGGAGCTCCTACGAGCAGTACTTC. It specifies CASSYGSGRSSYEQYF.

In nucleotides, the CDR3 is TGTGCCAGCAGTGCCCAACGGGGAACCTACGAGCAGTACTTC. Amino acids: CASSAQRGTYEQYF. The chain uses TRBV6-6 and TRBJ2-7; maybe TRBD2 (5 bases). CDR3 length equals 14 residues. The germline CDR1 and CDR2 sequences are MNHNY and SVGAGI (reference sequence). Trimming pared 5 bases from V and 2 bases from J, leaving 13 bases between.

This rearrangement joins TRBV4-3 to TRBJ1-5; possibly TRBD1 for D (6 bases). This CDR3 has 14 amino acids. CDR1 is LGHNA and CDR2 is YSLEER in the germline V gene. The germline V and J ends were trimmed by 1 base and 6 bases, with 10 bases remaining between them. The CDR3 protein is CASSQGTETQPQHF. The CDR3 DNA reads TGCGCCAGCAGCCAAGGGACAGAAACTCAGCCCCAGCATTTT.

The rearrangement joins TRBV11-2 to TRBJ2-2, with 11 bases matching TRBD2. Germline loops: CDR1 SGHAT, CDR2 FQNNGV. V shed 5 bases, J shed 5 bases, and the junction held 7 bases outside the gene matches. The CDR3 is 16 residues long. The CDR3 region is CASSVVAGGATGELFF. For the CDR3, the DNA is TGTGCCAGCAGCGTAGTAGCGGGAGGGGCAACCGGGGAGCTGTTTTTT.

The chain uses TRBV5-6 and TRBJ2-7; no clear D gene. Germline CDR1 reads SGHDT; CDR2 reads YYEEEE. The CDR3 loop spans 17 amino acids. V was trimmed by 2 bases and J by 2 bases, leaving 20 bases between them. The CDR3 coding sequence is TGTGCCAGCAGCTTTCTATCCCCGACGACGATTACCTACGAGCAGTACTTC. Translating it yields CASSFLSPTTITYEQYF. Full variable domain (outside the CDR3, taken from reference TRBV5-6 and TRBJ2-7): DAGVTQSPTHLIKTRGQQVTLRCSPKSGHDTVSWYQQALGQGPQFIFQYYEEEERQRGNFPDRFSGHQFPNYSSELNVNALLLGDSALYLCASSFLSPTTITYEQYFGPGTRLTVT.

The rearrangement uses TRBV2 and TRBJ2-1, with D perhaps TRBD1 (5 bases). The CDR3 has 13 amino acids. Looked up from germline, CDR1 is SNHLY and CDR2 is FYNNEI. V lost 7 bases, J lost 9 bases, and 16 bases lay in between. DNA of the CDR3: TGTGCCAGCACCAAAGGGGTGGCCGGTGAGCAGTTCTTC. Translated, it gives CASTKGVAGEQFF.

The chain has TRBV7-3 and TRBJ1-2; weak D call: TRBD1 (5 bases). CDR1 is SGHTA and CDR2 is FQGTGA in the germline V gene. The CDR3 spans 15 residues. Trimming took 5 bases from V and 9 from J, leaving 22 bases between them. Written as DNA, the CDR3 is TGTGCCAGCAGCCCATCCCGGGACGGACCCATCCGCTACACCTTC. Translated, it gives CASSPSRDGPIRYTF.

This chain links TRBV7-9 with TRBJ1-2, with 7 bases matching TRBD1. Germline V gene lookup returns CDR1 SEHNR and CDR2 FQNEAQ (reference sequence). J lost 8 bases, V lost 4 bases, and 7 bases had no gene match. CDR3 size: 13 residues. CDR3 nucleotide sequence: TGTGCCAGCAGCTGGGCGACAGGGAAAGGCTACACCTTC. As protein: CASSWATGKGYTF. Complete variable domain (other parts from reference TRBV7-9 and TRBJ1-2): DTGVSQNPRHKITKRGQNVTFRCDPISEHNRLYWYRQTLGQGPEFLTYFQNEAQLEKSRLLSDRFSAERPKGSFSTLEIQRTEQGDSAMYLCASSWATGKGYTFGSGTRLTVV.

V usage is TRBV18 and J usage is TRBJ1-1; D is unresolved. This CDR3 has 15 residues. Germline loops: CDR1 KGHSH, CDR2 LQKENI. V was clipped by 3 bases and J by 0 bases, with 11 bases between them. This CDR3 is CASSPSVGMNTEAFF. The CDR3, as DNA: TGTGCCAGCTCACCGTCGGTGGGTATGAACACTGAAGCTTTCTTT.

The V call is TRBV7-3, the J call TRBJ1-2; D gene unclear. The CDR3 covers 13 residues. CDR1 is SGHTA, CDR2 FQGTGA, per germline. Trimming stripped 0 bases from V and 7 bases from J, with 9 bases between. The CDR3: CASSLTREGGYTF. The CDR3 nucleotides are TGTGCCAGCAGCTTAACAAGGGAGGGTGGCTACACCTTC.

The V call is TRBV5-1, the J call TRBJ1-5, with a weak D call TRBD1 (6 bases). Per the germline V gene, CDR1 is SGHRS and CDR2 is YFSETQ. The CDR3 contains 15 residues. V shed 2 bases and J shed 2 bases, with 11 bases lying between them. The CDR3 coding sequence is TGCGCCAGCAGCTTCGCAGGGGTCGGCAATCAGCCCCAGCATTTT. This encodes CASSFAGVGNQPQHF.

CDR3 coding DNA: TGTGCCAGCAGCGTAGTGGGGAGTTTGAATTCACCCCTCCACTTT. It codes for CASSVVGSLNSPLHF. This sequence joins TRBV9 and TRBJ1-6; the D is unclear. This CDR3 has 15 residues. Germline CDR1 is SGDLS and CDR2 is YYNGEE. Trimming removed 0 bases at V and 7 bases at J, with 11 bases between.

The chain links TRBV10-3 to TRBJ2-3; a possible D gene is TRBD2 (6 bases). The CDR3 length is 13 residues. V lost 11 bases and J 0 bases, leaving 12 bases between the germline ends. CDR1 is ENHRY, CDR2 SYGVKD, per germline. In nucleotides, the CDR3 is TGTGCCGCCTTAGGGACTAGCACAGATACGCAGTATTTT. This encodes CAALGTSTDTQYF.

As concerns this clone: Other DNA sequences within the sample encode an identical CDR3. This chain uses TRBV28 with TRBJ1-1; tentatively, D is TRBD1 (5 bases). The V gene's germline CDR1 is MDHEN and CDR2 SYDVKM. V dropped 6 bases and J dropped 1 base, with 9 bases sitting between them. The CDR3 is made up of 13 amino acids. In nucleotides, the CDR3 is TGTGCCAGCAGGGGGCGGGGGAACACTGAAGCTTTCTTT. Translating it yields CASRGRGNTEAFF.

The rearrangement joins TRBV6-5 to TRBJ2-3; D possibly matches TRBD1 or TRBD2 (6 bases each). The CDR3 is 16 residues long. Germline V CDR1 and CDR2: MNHEY, SVGAGI. Trimming stripped 2 bases from V and 3 bases from J, with 15 bases between. The CDR3: CASSYGGRGPTDTQYF. CDR3 DNA: TGTGCCAGCAGTTACGGGGGACGGGGGCCGACAGATACGCAGTATTTT.

A few counts support this clone. DNA for the CDR3: TGTGCCAGCAGGGACAGTCGGGGCACTGAAGCTTTCTTT. Translated, it gives CASRDSRGTEAFF. The V gene is TRBV7-9, the J gene TRBJ1-1; D is possibly TRBD1 (6 bases). Trimming stripped 6 bases from V and 4 bases from J, with 12 bases between. This CDR3 region has 13 residues. CDR1 SEHNR and CDR2 FQNEAQ come from the germline V gene (reference sequence).

V gene TRBV18 combines with J gene TRBJ2-4; TRBD1 might be the D (6 bases). This CDR3 contains 15 residues. V gave up 3 bases and J gave up 9 bases, with 18 bases separating them. Germline values: CDR1 KGHSH, CDR2 LQKENI. As DNA, the CDR3 is TGTGCCAGCTCACCCCCCAGTTCACTCAGGGGCATTCAGTACTTC. As protein: CASSPPSSLRGIQYF. The full variable domain, in which reference TRBV18 and TRBJ2-4 provide the parts outside the CDR3, is NAGVMQNPRHLVRRRGQEARLRCSPMKGHSHVYWYRQLPEEGLKFMVYLQKENIIDESGMPKERFSAEFPKEGPSILRIQQVVRGDSAAYFCASSPPSSLRGIQYFGAGTRLSVL.

J is TRBJ2-5 and V is TRBV4-1; D not certain. CDR3 size: 14 residues. Germline V gene sequence: CDR1 MGHRA, CDR2 YSYEKL. Trimming removed 1 base from V and 7 bases from J, with 13 bases in between. The CDR3 here is CASSQADGWVTQYF. The CDR3 DNA reads TGCGCCAGCAGCCAAGCGGACGGCTGGGTGACCCAGTACTTC.

The chain uses TRBV28 and TRBJ2-6; no clear D gene. Germline CDR1 reads MDHEN; CDR2 reads SYDVKM. The V gene lost 8 bases and the J gene lost 0 bases, with 11 bases spanning the gap. The CDR3 contains 15 residues. CDR3 bases: TGTGCCAGCGGATCCTGGAGCTCTGGGGCCAACGTCCTGACTTTC. Its protein product is CASGSWSSGANVLTF.

The rearrangement joins TRBV7-6 to TRBJ2-3; D unresolved. Per the germline V gene, CDR1 is SGHVS and CDR2 is FNYEAQ. The ends were cut back, 1 base at V and 2 bases at J, with 7 bases in the middle. There are 14 residues in the CDR3. The CDR3 nucleotides read TGTGCCAGCAGCTTAGTCTTGGACACAGATACGCAGTATTTT. It yields the protein CASSLVLDTDTQYF.